These 28 T cell receptor beta chains came from one sample sequenced in a study of blood T cell repertoires in COVID-19. The table came from immunoSEQ multiplex PCR; TCRdb's copy has only in-frame clones and leaves some out. The sample has 100,000 to 110,000 clones, around four fifths seen once; the top ten hold roughly 13%. Sequenced: peripheral blood. The receptors derive from a man aged 50 or older with active or convalescent COVID-19.

CDR3 nucleotides: TGTGCCTGTACACGGGACAGGACGAACTATGGCTACACCTTC. Its protein product is CACTRDRTNYGYTF. The rearrangement joins TRBV30 to TRBJ1-2; 8 bases align to TRBD1. The V and J ends lost 6 bases and 2 bases, in that order; junction bases with no gene match: 8. The CDR3 is 14 amino acids. Germline CDR1 reads GTSNPN; CDR2 reads SVGIG (reference sequence).

V gene TRBV23-1 combines with J gene TRBJ2-7, with 7 bases fitting TRBD2. TRBV23-1 belongs to the ORF category, with a function that is uncertain. V lost 2 bases to trimming and J lost 5 bases; unmatched junction nucleotides: 6. This CDR3 contains 14 residues. CDR3 in amino acids: CASSQGRENHEQYF. In DNA form, the CDR3 reads TGCGCCAGCAGTCAAGGGCGGGAGAACCACGAGCAGTACTTC.

This clone was detected only a few times. The chain is built from TRBV27 and TRBJ2-7; 9 bases match TRBD2. Germline loops: CDR1 MNHEY, CDR2 SMNVEV (reference sequence). This CDR3 is 15 amino acids long. The V and J ends lost 6 bases and 5 bases, in that order; junction bases with no gene match: 11. The CDR3 protein is CASRPNRLAVNEQYF. The CDR3 region has the DNA TGTGCCAGCAGGCCTAATAGACTAGCGGTTAACGAGCAGTACTTC.

The chain employs TRBV6-5 and TRBJ1-3; 10 nucleotides align to TRBD1. The V gene end was trimmed by 6 bases and the J gene end by 2 bases; junction bases not matched to a gene: 4. Looked up from germline, CDR1 is MNHEY and CDR2 is SVGAGI. This CDR3 spans 15 amino acids. The CDR3 region is CASRADRGPGNTIYF. CDR3 in DNA: TGTGCCAGCAGAGCAGACAGGGGGCCTGGAAACACCATATATTTT.

The rearrangement joins TRBV18 to TRBJ2-7; weak D call: TRBD2 (5 bases). The CDR3 has 17 amino acids. Germline CDR1 and CDR2: KGHSH and LQKENI. Trimming stripped 5 bases from V and 3 bases from J, with 23 bases between. CDR3 sequence: CASSAEGRPDPRYEQYF. CDR3 sequence (DNA): TGTGCCAGCTCAGCAGAGGGAAGGCCCGATCCCCGCTACGAGCAGTACTTC.

The rearrangement uses TRBV11-2 and TRBJ2-7; 9 bases line up with TRBD1. The V gene's germline CDR1 is SGHAT and CDR2 FQNNGV. The CDR3 sequence is 13 residues long. V trimming: 5 bases; J trimming: 7 bases; junction bases outside the gene matches: 6. This CDR3 reads CASSRDRVGEQYF. For the CDR3, the DNA is TGTGCCAGCAGCCGGGACAGGGTGGGGGAGCAGTACTTC.

The CDR3 sequence is CASSLEDRAGYTF. The CDR3, as DNA: TGTGCCAGCAGCTTAGAAGACAGGGCTGGCTACACCTTC. This chain joins TRBV7-9 and TRBJ1-2; 7 bases map to TRBD1. The CDR3 extends over 13 amino acids. The J segment lost 7 bases and the V segment lost 1 base, leaving 3 bases of the junction unmatched. Germline CDR1 and CDR2: SEHNR and FQNEAQ (reference sequence).

This clone occurred once. The CDR3 bases are TGTGCCAGTAGCCCAGGACAGGCCCAGGGCAATGAGCAGTTCTTC. Protein: CASSPGQAQGNEQFF. The rearrangement uses TRBV19 and TRBJ2-1; 7 nucleotides match TRBD1. V was pared by 6 bases and J by 6 bases, with 11 bases of the junction left unmatched. Germline lookup yields CDR1 LNHDA and CDR2 SQIVND (reference sequence). The CDR3 spans 15 residues.

The chain couples TRBV30 to TRBJ2-6; D is perhaps TRBD2 (6 bases). This CDR3 contains 19 residues. The germline CDR1 and CDR2 sequences are GTSNPN and SVGIG (reference sequence). Trimming removed 2 bases from V and 1 base from J, with 21 bases in between. The CDR3 loop reads CAWSPSSVTTWSGANVLTF. The CDR3 DNA follows: TGTGCCTGGAGTCCCTCTAGCGTCACCACCTGGTCTGGGGCCAACGTCCTGACTTTC.

The rearrangement uses TRBV9 and TRBJ1-3; TRBD1 aligns across 9 bases. The germline V gene has CDR1 SGDLS and CDR2 YYNGEE. This CDR3 has 14 residues. The trim removed 7 bases at V and 0 bases at J, leaving 2 bases unmatched. The CDR3 DNA sequence: TGTGCCAGCGACAGGGGGAGCTCTGGAAACACCATATATTTT. The encoded protein is CASDRGSSGNTIYF.

V and J are TRBV24-1 and TRBJ2-1; weak D call: TRBD1 (6 bases). Germline CDR1 and CDR2: KGHDR and SFDVKD. This CDR3 contains 14 residues. Trimming left V 4 bases short and J 7 bases short, with 13 bases between. The CDR3 nucleotides read TGTGCCACCAGTGACAACAGGGTTAGGAATGAGCAGTTCTTC. Translating gives CATSDNRVRNEQFF.

The count of this clone is one. The rearrangement uses TRBV15 and TRBJ2-7; 9 bases are shared with TRBD1. The CDR3 is 15 amino acids. V trimming: 2 bases; J trimming: 2 bases; junction bases outside the gene matches: 4. In germline, CDR1 is LNHNV, CDR2 YYDKDF (reference sequence). Here the CDR3 DNA reads TGTGCCACCAGCAGACCGACAGGGGGTACCTACGAGCAGTACTTC. It is translated as CATSRPTGGTYEQYF. The full variable domain, in which reference TRBV15 and TRBJ2-7 provide the parts outside the CDR3, is DAMVIQNPRYQVTQFGKPVTLSCSQTLNHNVMYWYQQKSSQAPKLLFHYYDKDFNNEADTPDNFQSRRPNTSFCFLDIRSPGLGDTAMYLCATSRPTGGTYEQYFGPGTRLTVT.

V gene TRBV7-9 combines with J gene TRBJ2-5; 7 nucleotides align to TRBD2. The V segment lost 4 bases and the J segment 5 bases; nucleotides outside the gene matches: 7. This CDR3 has 14 residues. The germline V gene encodes CDR1 SEHNR and CDR2 FQNEAQ (reference sequence). CDR3 region: CASSSRAGRETQYF. DNA of the CDR3: TGTGCCAGCAGCTCGAGGGCCGGGAGGGAGACCCAGTACTTC.

The rearrangement joins TRBV19 to TRBJ2-1, with 12 bases aligning to TRBD2. The CDR3 sequence is 16 residues long. CDR1 and CDR2 from the germline V gene are LNHDA and SQIVND (reference sequence). With V trimmed by 5 bases and J by 0 bases, 2 bases remained unmatched. For the CDR3, the DNA is TGTGCCAGTAGTCTGACTAGCGGGAGCTCCTACAATGAGCAGTTCTTC. The encoded protein is CASSLTSGSSYNEQFF.

The chain combines TRBV28 with TRBJ2-3; a weak D match, TRBD2 (5 bases). Germline loops: CDR1 MDHEN, CDR2 SYDVKM. The V and J ends lost 5 bases and 6 bases respectively, with 12 bases between them. The CDR3 contains 13 residues. The CDR3 protein is CASSPPGEDTQYF. The CDR3 DNA follows: TGTGCCAGCAGTCCCCCCGGGGAGGATACGCAGTATTTT. Drawing the rest from reference TRBV28 and TRBJ2-3, the complete variable domain is DVKVTQSSRYLVKRTGEKVFLECVQDMDHENMFWYRQDPGLGLRLIYFSYDVKMKEKGDIPEGYSVSREKKERFSLILESASTNQTSMYLCASSPPGEDTQYFGPGTRLTVL.

The J gene is TRBJ2-1, the V gene TRBV7-6; TRBD2 might be the D (6 bases). Germline V gene lookup returns CDR1 SGHVS and CDR2 FNYEAQ. The CDR3 sequence is 16 residues long. Trimming took 3 bases from V and 2 from J, leaving 14 bases between them. In nucleotides, the CDR3 is TGTGCCAGCAGCTTGATTGAGGGAGGTCCCTACAATGAGCAGTTCTTC. It specifies CASSLIEGGPYNEQFF.

This clone was detected only a few times. The V gene is TRBV2, the J gene TRBJ2-7; D is perhaps TRBD2 (6 bases). CDR3 size: 14 residues. V lost 6 bases to trimming and J lost 0 bases, with 12 bases between them. Germline loops: CDR1 SNHLY, CDR2 FYNNEI. CDR3 loop: CASRGLFSSYEQYF. CDR3 bases: TGTGCCAGCAGGGGACTGTTTAGCTCCTACGAGCAGTACTTC.

This sequence joins TRBV27 and TRBJ2-1, with 7 positions matching TRBD1. The CDR3 is made up of 14 amino acids. CDR1 and CDR2 (germline): MNHEY, SMNVEV (reference sequence). The trim removed 6 bases at V and 1 base at J, leaving 3 bases unmatched. The DNA of the CDR3 is TGTGCCAGCAGCGACAGGGAATCCTACAATGAGCAGTTCTTC. Amino acid sequence: CASSDRESYNEQFF.

The chain employs TRBV24-1 and TRBJ1-1; 9 bases are shared with TRBD1. Germline assignment: CDR1 KGHDR and CDR2 SFDVKD. This CDR3 is 14 amino acids long. The junction had 7 bases not matched to a gene; V was cut back by 2 bases and J by 10 bases. The CDR3, as DNA: TGTGCCACCAGTGATTCTACAGGGGGCGAAAGAGCTTTCTTT. Amino acid sequence: CATSDSTGGERAFF.

The chain combines TRBV25-1 with TRBJ1-1; D is unclear. The CDR3 totals 12 residues. Per germline, CDR1 MGHDK and CDR2 SYGVNS. With 5 bases removed from V and 4 bases from J, the gap between germline ends came to 8 bases. CDR3 DNA sequence: TGTGCCAGCAGTAATCCGGGCACTGAAGCTTTCTTT. Encoded protein: CASSNPGTEAFF.

The chain links TRBV7-8 to TRBJ2-2; 11 positions agree with TRBD1. V lost 4 bases, J lost 5 bases, and 12 bases stayed unmatched. The CDR3 has 18 amino acids. CDR1 is SGHVS and CDR2 is FQNEAQ in the germline V gene. CDR3 region: CASSSSSGQGARTGELFF. CDR3 coding DNA: TGTGCCAGCAGCTCCAGCTCCGGACAGGGGGCGCGGACCGGGGAGCTGTTTTTT.

This rearrangement joins TRBV9 to TRBJ1-2; D may be TRBD1 (5 bases). Germline V gives CDR1 SGDLS, CDR2 YYNGEE. Trimming took 2 bases from V and 5 from J, leaving 13 bases between them. This CDR3 is 14 amino acids long. The CDR3 protein is CASSVGRGPYGYTF. In nucleotides, the CDR3 is TGTGCCAGCAGCGTCGGGAGGGGTCCTTATGGCTACACCTTC.

The chain uses TRBV2 and TRBJ1-2, with D possibly being TRBD1 (5 bases). V dropped 11 bases and J dropped 2 bases, with 12 bases sitting between them. The CDR3 is 12 residues long. Germline-derived CDR1 and CDR2 are SNHLY and FYNNEI. CDR3 DNA sequence: TGTGCCGGAACCCCAGGGAACTATGGCTACACCTTC. It yields the protein CAGTPGNYGYTF.

The gene calls are TRBV10-3 and TRBJ1-5; D gene unclear. The CDR3 length is 15 residues. V was pared by 0 bases and J by 6 bases, with 12 bases between. Per germline, CDR1 ENHRY and CDR2 SYGVKD. DNA for the CDR3: TGTGCCATCAGTGAGTCAGGGCGAGGGCGTCAGCCCCAGCATTTT. Protein: CAISESGRGRQPQHF.

This clone has just one count. The CDR3 end shows no conserved phenylalanine or tryptophan, and so a read error is likely. The DNA is omitted, as the CDR3 cannot be located on it reliably, and the CDR3 follows TCRdb's listing. The chain has TRBV7-2 and TRBJ2-3; the table's D call, TRBD2, was not checked against the DNA. Germline CDR1 SGHTA, CDR2 FQGNSA. The CDR3 adds up to 13 amino acids, both ends counted. The CDR3 loop is CASSLASSGSVYS.

This clone was observed a single time. Other DNA sequences in this specimen translate into the identical CDR3. The chain joins TRBV3-1 (or the pseudogene TRBV3-2) to TRBJ1-4; 7 bases agree with TRBD1. The CDR3 loop spans 14 amino acids. Trimming removed 2 bases from V and 7 bases from J; junction bases left unmatched: 4. Germline V lookup: CDR1 LGHDT, CDR2 YNNKEL (reference sequence). The CDR3 is CASSQRQGGEKLFF. CDR3 in DNA: TGTGCCAGCAGCCAACGACAGGGAGGTGAAAAACTGTTTTTT.

The rearrangement uses TRBV30 and TRBJ2-5; tentatively, D is TRBD2 (5 bases). Germline assignment: CDR1 GTSNPN and CDR2 SVGIG (reference sequence). This CDR3 is built from 14 residues. With 0 bases removed from V and 4 bases from J, the gap between germline ends came to 12 bases. CDR3 loop: CAWSVWERRETQYF. The CDR3 DNA reads as TGTGCCTGGAGTGTATGGGAGAGGCGAGAGACCCAGTACTTC.

V usage is TRBV6-1 and J usage is TRBJ2-1, with TRBD2 matching 7 bases. Germline-derived CDR1 and CDR2 are MNHNS and SASEGT. Trimming took 0 bases from V and 7 from J; bases not matched to a gene: 3. CDR3 size: 14 residues. The CDR3, as DNA: TGTGCCAGCAGTGAAGCGGGAGGGGAGAATGAGCAGTTCTTC. It is translated as CASSEAGGENEQFF.